These 8 T cell receptor beta chains came from one sample sequenced in a study of cytomegalovirus exposure and HLA in healthy donors. With 60 Vbeta and 13 Jbeta primers, the PCR was carried out. Produced via immunoSEQ multiplex PCR; TCRdb's table is partial and in-frame only. The data contain about 89,000 clones, 70% to 80% of them singletons. The material sequenced was PBMCs. The receptors stem from a man aged 30 to 45 in good health and CMV-seronegative.

This sequence joins TRBV7-2 and TRBJ2-2, with TRBD2 identical over 9 bases. CDR3 length: 16 residues. The V and J ends lost 5 bases and 1 base, in that order; junction bases with no gene match: 5. Germline CDR1 SGHTA, CDR2 FQGNSA. The CDR3 region has the DNA TGTGCCAGCAGCCCGTCTAGCGGGGTGAACACCGGGGAGCTGTTTTTT. It encodes CASSPSSGVNTGELFF.

This clone was counted a single time. The chain combines TRBV7-9 with TRBJ2-7, with TRBD1 identical over 8 bases. Germline CDR1 is SEHNR and CDR2 is FQNEAQ (reference sequence). V dropped 1 base and J dropped 2; count of bases not matched to a gene: 4. The CDR3 length is 15 residues. This CDR3 is CASSLGQGRTYEQYF. CDR3 coding DNA: TGTGCCAGCAGCTTAGGACAGGGGCGGACCTACGAGCAGTACTTC.

The chain recombines TRBV5-1 with TRBJ1-1, with TRBD1 as a possible D gene (5 bases). CDR1 and CDR2 from the germline V gene are SGHRS and YFSETQ. V lost 6 bases to trimming and J lost 1 base, with 13 bases between them. This CDR3 is 14 amino acids long. The CDR3 DNA sequence: TGCGCCAGCACCAGGGTGACGGGGAACACTGAAGCTTTCTTT. It codes for CASTRVTGNTEAFF.

In nucleotides, the CDR3 is TGTGCCTGGAGCCCTCTAGCGGCGAGCTACGAGCAGTACTTC. As protein: CAWSPLAASYEQYF. V and J are TRBV30 and TRBJ2-7, with 7 positions matching TRBD2. Germline-derived CDR1 and CDR2 are GTSNPN and SVGIG (reference sequence). The CDR3 sequence is 14 residues long. V gave up 3 bases and J gave up 3 bases; unmatched junction bases: 8.

J is TRBJ1-5 and V is TRBV7-2; D is perhaps TRBD1 (6 bases). Trimming cost V 4 bases and J 9 bases, with 19 bases left between them. Germline CDR1 SGHTA, CDR2 FQGNSA. The CDR3 extends over 15 amino acids. CDR3 in amino acids: CASSSGAQGLRPQHF. DNA of the CDR3: TGTGCCAGCAGCTCGGGCGCACAGGGTCTTCGGCCCCAGCATTTT.

The J gene is TRBJ1-2, the V gene TRBV5-1, with 9 bases matching TRBD1. V lost 0 bases, J lost 7 bases, and 7 bases stayed unmatched. The CDR3 totals 15 residues. Germline lookup yields CDR1 SGHRS and CDR2 YFSETQ. Written as DNA, the CDR3 is TGCGCCAGCAGCTTGGAAACAGGGGGCTCGCGTGGCTACACCTTC. Its translation is CASSLETGGSRGYTF.

The rearrangement links TRBV6-6 to TRBJ2-3; D unresolved. V was shortened by 0 bases and J by 0 bases, with 4 bases between the two germline ends. Germline-derived CDR1 and CDR2 are MNHNY and SVGAGI (reference sequence). The CDR3 contains 14 residues. CDR3 nucleotides: TGTGCCAGCAGTTACTCTTTAAGCACAGATACGCAGTATTTT. It yields the protein CASSYSLSTDTQYF.

This chain connects TRBV7-2 to TRBJ1-3; D perhaps matches TRBD1 (5 bases). The V gene lost 1 base and the J gene lost 2 bases, with 9 bases spanning the gap. Germline lookup yields CDR1 SGHTA and CDR2 FQGNSA. The CDR3 is made up of 15 amino acids. The CDR3 nucleotides are TGTGCCAGCAGCTTAGTGGGGACTGCTGGAAACACCATATATTTT. It encodes CASSLVGTAGNTIYF.